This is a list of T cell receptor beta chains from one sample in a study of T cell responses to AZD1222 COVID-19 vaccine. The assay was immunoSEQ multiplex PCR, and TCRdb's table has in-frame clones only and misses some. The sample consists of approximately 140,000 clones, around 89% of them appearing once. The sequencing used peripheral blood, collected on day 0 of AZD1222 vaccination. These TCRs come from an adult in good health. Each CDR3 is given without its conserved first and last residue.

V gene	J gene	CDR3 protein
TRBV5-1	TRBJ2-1	ASSSYGGASGGSYNEQF
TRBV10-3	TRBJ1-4	AISEGQGNEKLF
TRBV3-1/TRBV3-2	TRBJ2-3	ASSHYSGGGPSTDTQY
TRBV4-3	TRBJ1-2	ASSQTHRGPGRIGGYT
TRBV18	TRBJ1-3	ASSPSTGRLDTIY
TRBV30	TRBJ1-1	ALDRTVGTEAF
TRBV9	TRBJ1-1	ASSVAPEANTEAF
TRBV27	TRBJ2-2	ASSPIRTGGHGELF
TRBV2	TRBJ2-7	ASSRDRGHEQY
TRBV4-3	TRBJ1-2	ASSHSSRDRGGYT
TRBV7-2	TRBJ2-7	ASSLGTSVDEQY
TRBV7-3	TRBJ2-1	ASSLGTSRYNEQF
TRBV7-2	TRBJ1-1	ASSRESGLNTEAF
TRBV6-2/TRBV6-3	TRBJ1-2	ASSSPTRGYGYT
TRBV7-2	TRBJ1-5	ASSSPRTISNQPQH
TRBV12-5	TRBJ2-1	ASGSGTSIHEQF
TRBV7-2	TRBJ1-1	ASSPPPGPKGEAF
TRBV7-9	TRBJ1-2	ASSATAHGYT
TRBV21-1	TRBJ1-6	ASSKAREGLSYNSPLH
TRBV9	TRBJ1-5	ASSAGTVSNQPQH
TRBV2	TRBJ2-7	ASKPRVQPGQPT
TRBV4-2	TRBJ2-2	ASSQDSGQNTGELF
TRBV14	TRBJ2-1	ASSQSRNEQF
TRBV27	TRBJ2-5	ASSFQGTGSTQY
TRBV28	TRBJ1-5	ASSSPPSSQPQH
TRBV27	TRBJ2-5	ASSLSWAAGGEETQY
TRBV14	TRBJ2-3	ASSPLTGASTDTQY
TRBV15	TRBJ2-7	ATRAGRGASYEQY
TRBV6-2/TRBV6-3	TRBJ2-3	ASSYPIGTVRIDTQY
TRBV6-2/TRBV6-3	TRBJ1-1	ASSSLDRENLNTEAF
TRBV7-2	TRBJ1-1	ASKANTEAF
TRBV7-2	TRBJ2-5	ASSLAARRETQY
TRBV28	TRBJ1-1	ASSRQDTEAF
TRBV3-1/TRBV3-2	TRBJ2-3	ASSQEGVEGARADTQY
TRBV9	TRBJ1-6	ASSVQQFNSPLH
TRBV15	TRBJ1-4	ATSRVEGGYGKLF
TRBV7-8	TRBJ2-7	ASTRAVLAGGAANEQY
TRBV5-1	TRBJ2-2	ASSVLASNTGELF
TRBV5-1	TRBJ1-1	ASSPGQGAFTEAF
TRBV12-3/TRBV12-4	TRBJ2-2	ASSPRVELF
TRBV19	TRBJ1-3	ASSILTGQPSSGNTIY
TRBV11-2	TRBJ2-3	ASSLRRLASTDTQY
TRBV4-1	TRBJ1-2	ASSVTLGDKGIYGYT
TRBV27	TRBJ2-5	ASGIGETQY
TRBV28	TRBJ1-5	ASSSSTDGGIGNQPQH
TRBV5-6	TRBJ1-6	ASSLSGSSYNSPLH